The clone carrying this T cell receptor (beta chain) occurred many times. Its specificity is not known. The junction differs from germline at one of its ends, possibly a read error. Using RNA transcripts as the source, TCR beta CDR3 regions were amplified. The TCR CDR3 was amplified in a first-round RT-PCR using the HTBI primer set. TCRdb processed the multiplex PCR reads anew with MiXCR; each CDR3 protein has one entry. The profile shows roughly 700,000 distinct CDR3 sequences, roughly 17% of them singletons. Together with thyroid ultrasound, orbital computed tomography, serum thyroxine and TRAb, clinical symptoms were used for diagnoses. This sample stems from a study of T cells in Graves' hyperthyroidism and ophthalmopathy. Study-wide results and caveats: Most expanded thyroid clonotypes above 0.001 recurred in blood.

The germline gives CDR1 MNHNS, CDR2 SASEGT. This CDR3 comprises 14 residues. Sequencing was performed on blood. This TCR derives from a man in his fifties with Graves' hyperthyroidism. J is TRBJ2-1 and V is TRBV6-1, with D hard to call. CDR3 in amino acids: CASSDGSSYNEQFF. The DNA of the CDR3 is TGCGCCAGCAGCGACGGTAGCTCCTACAATGAGCAGTTCTTC.